The 7 T cell receptor beta chains reported below all come from one sample, sequenced in a study of blood T cells in healthy people across ages. The second PCR ran about 6 to 11 cycles with a sample-barcoded 5' primer and J-beta primers. TCRdb reprocessed the 5' RACE reads via MiXCR and lists one record per CDR3 protein. The profile covers 1,300,000 or so distinct CDR3 sequences, with roughly 59% appearing a single time and about 6.3% taken by the ten largest. Sequencing was carried out using blood. The receptors come from a man aged 18 to 30 in good health.

The chain links TRBV27 to TRBJ2-7; D call uncertain. Germline V gene lookup returns CDR1 MNHEY and CDR2 SMNVEV (reference sequence). Trimming stripped 9 bases from V and 7 bases from J, with 22 bases between. This CDR3 is 14 amino acids long. CDR3 sequence (DNA): TGTGCCAGTAGGACGGATGCCTCCTACAATGAGCAGTACTTC. Translation: CASRTDASYNEQYF.

This clonotype has ten or more counts. V and J are TRBV14 and TRBJ2-5; unclear D gene. V lost 0 bases to trimming and J lost 5 bases, with 1 base between them. The CDR3 has 11 amino acids. Per the germline V gene, CDR1 is SGHDN and CDR2 is FVKESK. The CDR3, as DNA: TGTGCCAGCAGCCAAGACGAGACCCAGTACTTC. Translated, it gives CASSQDETQYF.

This clonotype came up a few times. The V call is TRBV4-3, the J call TRBJ2-6; D uncertain. Per germline, CDR1 LGHNA and CDR2 YSLEER. V lost 5 bases and J lost 2, with 7 bases in between. The CDR3 is 14 residues long. The CDR3 protein is CASSYTTGANVLTF. The DNA for the CDR3 is TGCGCCAGCAGCTATACCACTGGGGCCAACGTCCTGACTTTC.

V gene TRBV6-6 combines with J gene TRBJ2-7, with a tentative D call TRBD1 (6 bases). The CDR3 totals 16 residues. The germline V gene has CDR1 MNHNY and CDR2 SVGAGI (reference sequence). V was shortened by 0 bases and J by 0 bases, with 12 bases between the two germline ends. The CDR3 sequence: CASSYSLTGYSYEQYF. CDR3 sequence (DNA): TGTGCCAGCAGTTACTCGCTGACAGGATACTCCTACGAGCAGTACTTC.

This chain connects TRBV10-3 to TRBJ2-5; 8 bases match TRBD2. Near its end, the DNA agrees better with TRBJ2-7, so the J call may be wrong. Germline V gene lookup returns CDR1 ENHRY and CDR2 SYGVKD. This CDR3 is 14 amino acids long. DNA for the CDR3: TGTGCCATCAGTGAGTCACTAGCGGACCACGAGCAGTACTTC. Amino acids: CAISESLADHEQYF.

This clonotype was recorded a few times. This chain connects TRBV5-1 to TRBJ2-7; 8 positions agree with TRBD1. The CDR3 extends over 14 amino acids. Germline loops: CDR1 SGHRS, CDR2 YFSETQ. V lost 4 bases to trimming and J lost 7 bases; unmatched junction nucleotides: 10. CDR3 amino acids: CASSPRQGRGEQYF. The CDR3 nucleotides are TGCGCCAGCAGCCCTCGACAGGGGCGGGGAGAGCAGTACTTC.

This clonotype was detected a few times. The chain joins TRBV5-1 to TRBJ2-7; unclear D gene. Deletions cut 5 bases from V and 4 bases from J, with 10 bases between. The germline V gene encodes CDR1 SGHRS and CDR2 YFSETQ. The CDR3 spans 12 residues. CDR3 coding DNA: TGCGCCAGCAGTTACGACGGTTACGAGCAGTACTTC. It is translated as CASSYDGYEQYF.